What follows are 2 T cell receptor beta chains derived from one specimen sequenced in a study of cytomegalovirus exposure and HLA in healthy donors (dated by TCRdb to the late 2010s). The library was obtained by the immunoSEQ multiplex PCR assay. For the multiplex PCR, a mixture combining 60 forward primers for TCR Vbeta segments and 13 reverse primers for TCR Jbeta segments was used. TCRdb re-hosts the immuneACCESS table, in-frame sequences only. Its copies lack some clones; in the studies checked, an unresolved V gene accounts for under half of them, and the cause for the rest is not known. The sample yields over 90,000 clones; around 67% were counted once. Of the sample, 2.5% to 4% falls within the top ten clones. Sequenced input: PBMCs. These receptors were obtained from a woman aged 45-65 years in good health and CMV-seronegative.

The V gene is TRBV6-4, the J gene TRBJ2-3, with 8 positions matching TRBD2. Germline V CDR1 and CDR2: MRHNA, SNTAGT. V lost 6 bases, J lost 2 bases, and 16 bases stayed unmatched. The length of the CDR3 is 18 residues. Here the CDR3 DNA reads TGTGCCAGCAGGAGCGGGAGTCCTAGGGCGTGCCCCACAGATACGCAGTATTTT. Translation: CASRSGSPRACPTDTQYF.

The rearrangement links TRBV6-6 to TRBJ1-1, with D perhaps TRBD1 (6 bases). CDR1 and CDR2 (germline): MNHNY, SVGAGI (reference sequence). Between the trimmed V and J ends, which lost 5 bases and 3 bases, there was a span of 16 bases. CDR3 length: 15 residues. CDR3 amino acids: CASSPAQGPHTEAFF. In DNA form, the CDR3 reads TGTGCCAGCAGTCCCGCACAGGGCCCCCACACTGAAGCTTTCTTT.